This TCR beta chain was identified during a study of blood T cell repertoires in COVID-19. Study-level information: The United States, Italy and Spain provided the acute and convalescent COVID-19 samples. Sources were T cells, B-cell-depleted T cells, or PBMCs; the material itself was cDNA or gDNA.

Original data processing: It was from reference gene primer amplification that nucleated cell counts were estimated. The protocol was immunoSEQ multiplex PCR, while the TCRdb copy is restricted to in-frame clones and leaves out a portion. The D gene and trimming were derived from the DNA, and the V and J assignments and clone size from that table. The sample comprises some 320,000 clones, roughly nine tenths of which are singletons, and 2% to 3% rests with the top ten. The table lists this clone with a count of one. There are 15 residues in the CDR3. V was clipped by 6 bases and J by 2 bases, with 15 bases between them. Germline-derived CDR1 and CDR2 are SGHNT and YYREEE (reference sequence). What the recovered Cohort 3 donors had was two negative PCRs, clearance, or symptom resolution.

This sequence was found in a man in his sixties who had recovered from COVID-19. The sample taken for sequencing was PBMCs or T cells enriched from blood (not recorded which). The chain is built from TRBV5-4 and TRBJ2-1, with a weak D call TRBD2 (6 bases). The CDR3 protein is CASNVGGRAYNEQFF. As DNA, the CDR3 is TGTGCCAGCAACGTCGGAGGGCGGGCCTACAATGAGCAGTTCTTC. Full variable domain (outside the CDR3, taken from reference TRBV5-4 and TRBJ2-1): ETGVTQSPTHLIKTRGQQVTLRCSSQSGHNTVSWYQQALGQGPQFIFQYYREEENGRGNFPPRFSGLQFPNYSSELNVNALELDDSALYLCASNVGGRAYNEQFFGPGTRLTVL.